The T cell receptor beta chain described here comes from a study of blood T cell repertoires in COVID-19. Study summary: Material from acute and convalescent COVID-19 was sourced from the United States, Italy and Spain.

This clone was recorded at least ten times. As handled by the study authors: Reference gene primers were amplified, and this amplification served to estimate nucleated cell counts. Assay: immunoSEQ multiplex PCR; the TCRdb copy retains only in-frame clones and omits some. The V and J calls and clone size come from that table; D and trimming were worked out from the DNA. Of about 110,000 clones listed, about four fifths were seen once; the top ten hold about 4%. CDR1 and CDR2 from the germline V gene are SNHLY and FYNNEI. The CDR3 extends over 14 amino acids. The V end lost 1 base, the J end lost 5 bases, and 11 bases lay between the germline ends.

The chain joins TRBV2 to TRBJ1-2; D perhaps matches TRBD1 (5 bases). The receptor's source is a human donor in a cohort sampled during active COVID-19. Sample: peripheral blood. CDR3 sequence: CASSEGGVRYGYTF. CDR3 in DNA: TGTGCCAGCAGTGAAGGGGGCGTCAGGTATGGCTACACCTTC.